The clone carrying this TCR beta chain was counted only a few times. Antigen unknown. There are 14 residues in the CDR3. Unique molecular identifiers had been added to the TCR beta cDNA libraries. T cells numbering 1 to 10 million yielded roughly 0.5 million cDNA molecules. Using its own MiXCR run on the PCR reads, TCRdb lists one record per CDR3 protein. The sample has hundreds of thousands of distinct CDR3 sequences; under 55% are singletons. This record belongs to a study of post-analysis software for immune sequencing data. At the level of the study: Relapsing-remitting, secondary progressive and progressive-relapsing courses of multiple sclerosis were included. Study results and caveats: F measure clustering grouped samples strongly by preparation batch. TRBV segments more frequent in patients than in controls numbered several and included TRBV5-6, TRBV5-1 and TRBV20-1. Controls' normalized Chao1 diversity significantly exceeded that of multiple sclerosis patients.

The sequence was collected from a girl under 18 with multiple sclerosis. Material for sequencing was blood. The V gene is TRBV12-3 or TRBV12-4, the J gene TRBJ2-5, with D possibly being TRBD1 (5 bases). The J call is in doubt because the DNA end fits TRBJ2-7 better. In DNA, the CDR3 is TGTGCCAGCAGTTCCCCCTATAGGGGAAACGAGCAGTACTTC. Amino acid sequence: CASSSPYRGNEQYF.